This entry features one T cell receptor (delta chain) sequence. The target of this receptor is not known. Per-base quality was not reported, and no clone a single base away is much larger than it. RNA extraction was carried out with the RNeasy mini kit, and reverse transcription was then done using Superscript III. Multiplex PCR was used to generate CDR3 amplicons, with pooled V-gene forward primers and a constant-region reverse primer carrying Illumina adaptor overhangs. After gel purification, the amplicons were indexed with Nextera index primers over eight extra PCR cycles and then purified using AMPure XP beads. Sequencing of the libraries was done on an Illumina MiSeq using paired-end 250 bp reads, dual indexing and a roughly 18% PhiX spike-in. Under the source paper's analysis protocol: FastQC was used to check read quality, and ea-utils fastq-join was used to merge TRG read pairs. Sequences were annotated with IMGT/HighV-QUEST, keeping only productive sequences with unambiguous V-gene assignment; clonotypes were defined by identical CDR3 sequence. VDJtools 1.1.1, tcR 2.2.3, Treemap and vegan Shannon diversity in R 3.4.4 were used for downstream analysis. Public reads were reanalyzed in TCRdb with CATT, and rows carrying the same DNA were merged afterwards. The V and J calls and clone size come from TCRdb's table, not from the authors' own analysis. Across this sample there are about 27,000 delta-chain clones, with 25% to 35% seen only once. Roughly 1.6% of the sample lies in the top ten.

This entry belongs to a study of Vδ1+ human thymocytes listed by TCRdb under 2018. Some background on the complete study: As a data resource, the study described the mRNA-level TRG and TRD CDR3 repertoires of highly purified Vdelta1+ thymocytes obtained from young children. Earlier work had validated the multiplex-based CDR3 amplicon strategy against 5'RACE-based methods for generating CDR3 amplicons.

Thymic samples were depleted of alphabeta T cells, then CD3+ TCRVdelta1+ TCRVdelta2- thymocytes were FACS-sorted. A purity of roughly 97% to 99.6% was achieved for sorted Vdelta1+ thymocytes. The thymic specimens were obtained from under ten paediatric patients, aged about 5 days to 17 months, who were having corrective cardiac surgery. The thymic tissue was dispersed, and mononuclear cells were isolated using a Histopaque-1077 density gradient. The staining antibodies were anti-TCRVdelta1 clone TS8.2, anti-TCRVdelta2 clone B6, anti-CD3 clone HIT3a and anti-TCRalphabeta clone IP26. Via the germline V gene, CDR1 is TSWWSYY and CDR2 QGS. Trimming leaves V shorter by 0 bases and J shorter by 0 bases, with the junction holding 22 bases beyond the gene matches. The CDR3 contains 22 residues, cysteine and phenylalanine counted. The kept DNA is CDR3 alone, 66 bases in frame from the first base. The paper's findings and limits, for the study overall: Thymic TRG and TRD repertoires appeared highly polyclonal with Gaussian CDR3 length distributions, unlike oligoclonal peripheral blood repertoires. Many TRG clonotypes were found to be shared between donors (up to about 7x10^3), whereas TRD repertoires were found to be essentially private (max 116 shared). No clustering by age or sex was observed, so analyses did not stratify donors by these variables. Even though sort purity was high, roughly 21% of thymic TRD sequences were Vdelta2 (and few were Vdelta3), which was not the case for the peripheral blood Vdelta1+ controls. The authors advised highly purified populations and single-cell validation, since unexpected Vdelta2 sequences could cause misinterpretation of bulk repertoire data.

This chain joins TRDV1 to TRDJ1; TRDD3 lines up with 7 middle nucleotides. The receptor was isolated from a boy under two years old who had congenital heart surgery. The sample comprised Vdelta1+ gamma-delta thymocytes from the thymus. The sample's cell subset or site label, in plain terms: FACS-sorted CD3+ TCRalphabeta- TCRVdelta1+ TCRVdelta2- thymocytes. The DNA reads TGTGCTCTTGGGGAACTACGCAGGCCCCCGGGGTCGTTGGGGGACCACACCGATAAACTCATCTTT. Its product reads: CALGELRRPPGSLGDHTDKLIF.